This TCR beta chain was sequenced in a study of CD8 T cells in cerebrospinal fluid in Alzheimer's disease. The CDR3 consists of 16 residues. Germline V gives CDR1 SGHRS, CDR2 YFSETQ. Judged by frequency, this clonotype is large (0.1 to 1%). No DNA is given; TCRdb re-called the 10x single-cell sequencing reads and lists each CDR3 protein once. The sample features approximately 1,300 distinct CDR3 sequences, with about 7.5% in its top ten. Sequencing used cerebrospinal fluid. The chain recombines TRBV5-1 with TRBJ2-3; the D gene TCRdb calls, TRBD2, cannot be checked with no DNA. This receptor was obtained from a human donor in good health. The CDR3: CASSSGTSGRPDTQYF.